Here is one T cell receptor beta chain with its context. This sample was included in a study of Tregs in tolerant kidney transplant recipients. The CDR3 is 13 amino acids. Clones were read by immunoSEQ multiplex PCR, and TCRdb kept only the in-frame ones, dropping some. The sample consists of tens of thousands of clones, 84% of them appearing once. This receptor was identified in a human donor in good health. The chain combines TRBV21-1 with TRBJ2-7; TRBD1, the table's D call, lacks a check against the DNA. TRBV21-1 is a documented pseudogene. The sequenced sample consisted of CD4+ T cells from blood. The CDR3, as DNA: TGTGCCAGCAGGATAAACAGGGGTGGGGAGCAGTACTTC. It specifies CASRINRGGEQYF.